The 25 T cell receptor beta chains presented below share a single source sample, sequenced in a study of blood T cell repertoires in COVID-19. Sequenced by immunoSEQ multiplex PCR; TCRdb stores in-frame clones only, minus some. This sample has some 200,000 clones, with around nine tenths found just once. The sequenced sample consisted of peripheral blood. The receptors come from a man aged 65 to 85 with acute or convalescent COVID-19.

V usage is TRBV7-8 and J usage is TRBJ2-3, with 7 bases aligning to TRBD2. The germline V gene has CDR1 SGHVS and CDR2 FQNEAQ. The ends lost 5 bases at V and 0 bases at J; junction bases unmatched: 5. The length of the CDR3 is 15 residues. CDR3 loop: CASSKTSLSTDTQYF. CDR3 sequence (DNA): TGTGCCAGCAGCAAGACTAGCCTTAGCACAGATACGCAGTATTTT.

The CDR3 reads CASSPTDSNQPQHF. For the CDR3, the DNA is TGTGCCAGCAGCCCGACAGATAGCAATCAGCCCCAGCATTTT. V and J are TRBV3-1 (or the pseudogene TRBV3-2) and TRBJ1-5; tentative D call: TRBD1 (5 bases). CDR3 length equals 14 residues. Deletions cut 4 bases from V and 0 bases from J, with 7 bases between. CDR1 and CDR2 (germline): LGHDT, YNNKEL (reference sequence).

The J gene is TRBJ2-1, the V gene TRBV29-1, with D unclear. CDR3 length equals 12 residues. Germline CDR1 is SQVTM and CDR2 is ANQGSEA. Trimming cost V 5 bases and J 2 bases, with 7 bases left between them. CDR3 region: CSVLRTYNEQFF. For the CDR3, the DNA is TGCAGCGTTCTGAGAACCTACAATGAGCAGTTCTTC.

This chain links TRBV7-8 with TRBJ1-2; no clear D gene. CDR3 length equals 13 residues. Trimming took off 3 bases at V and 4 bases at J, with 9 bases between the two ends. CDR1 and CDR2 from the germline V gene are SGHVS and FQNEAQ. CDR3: CASSFAGSYGYTF. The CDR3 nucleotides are TGTGCCAGCAGCTTCGCCGGGAGCTATGGCTACACCTTC. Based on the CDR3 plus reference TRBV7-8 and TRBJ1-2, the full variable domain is GAGVSQSPRYKVAKRGQDVALRCDPISGHVSLFWYQQALGQGPEFLTYFQNEAQLDKSGLPSDRFFAERPEGSVSTLKIQRTQQEDSAVYLCASSFAGSYGYTFGSGTRLTVV.

CDR3 nucleotide sequence: TGTGCCAGCAGCCGCACAACAGGGGCTGGAAACACCATATATTTT. It codes for CASSRTTGAGNTIYF. The rearrangement uses TRBV14 and TRBJ1-3, with 7 bases aligning to TRBD1. The CDR3 extends over 15 amino acids. V was pared by 4 bases and J by 2 bases, with 5 bases of the junction left unmatched. Germline V lookup: CDR1 SGHDN, CDR2 FVKESK.

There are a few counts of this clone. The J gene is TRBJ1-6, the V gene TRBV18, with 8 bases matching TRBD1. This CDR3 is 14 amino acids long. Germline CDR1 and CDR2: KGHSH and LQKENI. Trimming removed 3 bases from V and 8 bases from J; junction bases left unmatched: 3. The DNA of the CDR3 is TGTGCCAGCTCACCGACACAGGGGGATTCACCCCTCCACTTT. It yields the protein CASSPTQGDSPLHF.

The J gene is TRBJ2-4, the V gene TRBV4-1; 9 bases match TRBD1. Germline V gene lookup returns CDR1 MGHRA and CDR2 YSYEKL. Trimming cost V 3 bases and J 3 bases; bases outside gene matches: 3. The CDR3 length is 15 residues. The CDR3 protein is CASSQGGQGKNIQYF. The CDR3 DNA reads TGCGCCAGCAGCCAGGGGGGACAGGGCAAAAACATTCAGTACTTC.

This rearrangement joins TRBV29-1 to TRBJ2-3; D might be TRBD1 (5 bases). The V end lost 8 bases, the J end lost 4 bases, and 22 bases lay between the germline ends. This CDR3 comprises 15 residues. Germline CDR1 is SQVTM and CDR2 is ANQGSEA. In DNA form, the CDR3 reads TGCAGCACCCATCTTAGCCAGGGCCGCGCAGATACGCAGTATTTT. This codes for CSTHLSQGRADTQYF.

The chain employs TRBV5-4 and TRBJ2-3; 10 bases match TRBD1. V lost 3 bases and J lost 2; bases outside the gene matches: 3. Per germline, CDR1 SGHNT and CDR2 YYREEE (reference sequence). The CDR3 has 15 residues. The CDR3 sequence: CASSSDRGITDTQYF. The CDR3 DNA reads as TGTGCCAGCAGCTCGGACAGGGGGATCACAGATACGCAGTATTTT.

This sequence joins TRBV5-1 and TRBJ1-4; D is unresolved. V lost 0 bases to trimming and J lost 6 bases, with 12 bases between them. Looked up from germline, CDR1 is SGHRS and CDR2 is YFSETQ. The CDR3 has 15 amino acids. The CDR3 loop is CASSLEGRRDEKLFF. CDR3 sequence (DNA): TGCGCCAGCAGCTTGGAGGGTCGGAGGGATGAAAAACTGTTTTTT.

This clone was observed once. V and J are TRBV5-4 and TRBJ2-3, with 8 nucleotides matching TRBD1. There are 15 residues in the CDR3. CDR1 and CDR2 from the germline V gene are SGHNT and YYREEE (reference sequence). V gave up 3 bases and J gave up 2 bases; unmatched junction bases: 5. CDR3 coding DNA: TGTGCCAGCAGCTCCGGGACAGGTGACACAGATACGCAGTATTTT. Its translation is CASSSGTGDTDTQYF. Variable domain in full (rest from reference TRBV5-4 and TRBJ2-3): ETGVTQSPTHLIKTRGQQVTLRCSSQSGHNTVSWYQQALGQGPQFIFQYYREEENGRGNFPPRFSGLQFPNYSSELNVNALELDDSALYLCASSSGTGDTDTQYFGPGTRLTVL.

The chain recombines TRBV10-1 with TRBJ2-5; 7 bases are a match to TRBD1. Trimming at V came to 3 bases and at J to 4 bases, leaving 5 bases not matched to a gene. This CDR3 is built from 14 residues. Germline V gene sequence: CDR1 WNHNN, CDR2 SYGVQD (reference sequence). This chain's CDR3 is CASSDTGAVETQYF. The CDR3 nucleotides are TGCGCCAGCAGTGATACAGGGGCGGTAGAGACCCAGTACTTC.

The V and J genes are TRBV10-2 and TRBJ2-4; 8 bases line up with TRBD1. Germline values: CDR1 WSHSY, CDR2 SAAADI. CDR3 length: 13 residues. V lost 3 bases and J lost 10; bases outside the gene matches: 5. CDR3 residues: CASSDRQGLIQYF. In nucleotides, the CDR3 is TGCGCCAGCAGTGACAGACAGGGGCTGATTCAGTACTTC.

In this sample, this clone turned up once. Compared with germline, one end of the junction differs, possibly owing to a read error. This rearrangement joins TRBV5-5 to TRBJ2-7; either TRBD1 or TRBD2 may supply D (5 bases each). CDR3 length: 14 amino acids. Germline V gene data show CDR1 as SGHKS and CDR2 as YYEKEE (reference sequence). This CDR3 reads CASSLGRRNYEQYF. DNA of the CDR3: TGTGCCAGCAGTTTGGGACGGAGAAACTACGAGCAGTACTTC.

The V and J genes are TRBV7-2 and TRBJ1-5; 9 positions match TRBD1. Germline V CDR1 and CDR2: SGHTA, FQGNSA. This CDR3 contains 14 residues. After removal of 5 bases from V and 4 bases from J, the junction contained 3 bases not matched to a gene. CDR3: CASSPDRGNQPQHF. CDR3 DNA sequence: TGTGCCAGCAGCCCTGACAGGGGGAATCAGCCCCAGCATTTT.

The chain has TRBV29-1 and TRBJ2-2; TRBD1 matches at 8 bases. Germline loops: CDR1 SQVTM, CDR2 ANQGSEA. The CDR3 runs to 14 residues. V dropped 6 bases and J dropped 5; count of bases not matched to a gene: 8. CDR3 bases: TGCAGCGTGAACCAGGGGGCGGGGACCGGGGAGCTGTTTTTT. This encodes CSVNQGAGTGELFF.

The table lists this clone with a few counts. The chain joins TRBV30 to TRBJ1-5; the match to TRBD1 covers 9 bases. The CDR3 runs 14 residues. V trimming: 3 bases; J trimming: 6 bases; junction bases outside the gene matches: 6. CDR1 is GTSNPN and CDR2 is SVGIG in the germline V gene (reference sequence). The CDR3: CAWRGTGSGQPQHF. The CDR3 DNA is TGTGCCTGGAGGGGGACAGGGAGCGGTCAGCCCCAGCATTTT. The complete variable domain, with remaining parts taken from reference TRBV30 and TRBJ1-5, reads SQTIHQWPATLVQPVGSPLSLECTVEGTSNPNLYWYRQAAGRGLQLLFYSVGIGQISSEVPQNLSASRPQDRQFILSSKKLLLSDSGFYLCAWRGTGSGQPQHFGDGTRLSIL.

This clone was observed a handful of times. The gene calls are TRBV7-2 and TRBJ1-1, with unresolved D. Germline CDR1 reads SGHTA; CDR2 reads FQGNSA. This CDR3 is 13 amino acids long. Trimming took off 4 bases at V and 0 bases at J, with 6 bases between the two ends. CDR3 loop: CASSSQMNTEAFF. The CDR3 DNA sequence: TGTGCCAGCAGCTCCCAGATGAACACTGAAGCTTTCTTT.

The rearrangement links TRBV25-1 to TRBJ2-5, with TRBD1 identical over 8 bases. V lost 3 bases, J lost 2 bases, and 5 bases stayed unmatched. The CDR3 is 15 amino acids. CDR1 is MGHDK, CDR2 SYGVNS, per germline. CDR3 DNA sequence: TGTGCCAGCAGTGACCCCGGGACAGGTCAAGAGACCCAGTACTTC. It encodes CASSDPGTGQETQYF.

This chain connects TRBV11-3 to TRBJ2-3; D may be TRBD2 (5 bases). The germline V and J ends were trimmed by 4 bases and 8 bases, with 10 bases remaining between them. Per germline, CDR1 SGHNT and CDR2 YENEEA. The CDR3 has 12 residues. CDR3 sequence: CASSSDYGTQYF. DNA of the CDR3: TGTGCCAGCAGCTCAGACTACGGTACGCAGTATTTT.

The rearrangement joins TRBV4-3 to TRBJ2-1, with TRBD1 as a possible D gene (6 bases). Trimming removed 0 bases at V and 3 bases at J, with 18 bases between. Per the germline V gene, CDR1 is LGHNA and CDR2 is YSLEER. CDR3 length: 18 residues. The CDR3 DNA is TGCGCCAGCAGCCAAGAATTAAACAGGGCCACGAACTACAATGAGCAGTTCTTC. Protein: CASSQELNRATNYNEQFF.

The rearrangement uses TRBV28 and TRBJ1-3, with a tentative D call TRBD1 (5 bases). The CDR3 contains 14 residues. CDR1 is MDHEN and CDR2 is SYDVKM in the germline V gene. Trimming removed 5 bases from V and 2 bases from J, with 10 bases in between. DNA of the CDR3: TGTGCCAGCAGTCCCAGGGAAACTGGAAACACCATATATTTT. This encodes CASSPRETGNTIYF.

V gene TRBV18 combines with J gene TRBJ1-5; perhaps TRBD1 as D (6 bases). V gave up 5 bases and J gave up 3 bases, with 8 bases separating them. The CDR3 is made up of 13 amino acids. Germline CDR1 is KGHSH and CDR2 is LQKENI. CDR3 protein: CASSEGDNQPQHF. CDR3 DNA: TGTGCCAGCTCAGAGGGGGACAATCAGCCCCAGCATTTT.

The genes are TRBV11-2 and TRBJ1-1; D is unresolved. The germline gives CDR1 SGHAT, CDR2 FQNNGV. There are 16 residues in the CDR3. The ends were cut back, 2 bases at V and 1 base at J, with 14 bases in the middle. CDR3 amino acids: CASSLTWEVKNTEAFF. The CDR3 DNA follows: TGTGCCAGCAGCTTAACATGGGAGGTTAAGAACACTGAAGCTTTCTTT.

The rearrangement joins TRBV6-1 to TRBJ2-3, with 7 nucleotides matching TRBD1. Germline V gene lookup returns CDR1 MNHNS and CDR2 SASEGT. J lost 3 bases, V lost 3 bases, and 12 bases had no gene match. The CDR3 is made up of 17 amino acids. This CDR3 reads CASSDQYRQGWTDTQYF. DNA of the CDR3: TGTGCCAGCAGTGACCAGTACCGACAGGGTTGGACAGATACGCAGTATTTT.